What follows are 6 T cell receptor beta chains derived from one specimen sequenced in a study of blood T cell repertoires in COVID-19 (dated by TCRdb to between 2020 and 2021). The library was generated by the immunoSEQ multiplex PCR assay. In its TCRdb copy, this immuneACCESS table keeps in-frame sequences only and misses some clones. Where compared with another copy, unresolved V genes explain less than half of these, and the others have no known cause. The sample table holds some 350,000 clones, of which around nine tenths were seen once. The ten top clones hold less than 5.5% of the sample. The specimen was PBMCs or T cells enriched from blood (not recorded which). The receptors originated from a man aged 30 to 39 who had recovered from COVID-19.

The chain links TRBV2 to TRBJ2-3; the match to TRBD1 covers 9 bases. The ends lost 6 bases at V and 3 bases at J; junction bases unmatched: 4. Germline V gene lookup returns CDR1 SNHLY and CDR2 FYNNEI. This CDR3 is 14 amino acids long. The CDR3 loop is CASSRDRVTDTQYF. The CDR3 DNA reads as TGTGCCAGCAGCCGGGACAGGGTAACAGATACGCAGTATTTT.

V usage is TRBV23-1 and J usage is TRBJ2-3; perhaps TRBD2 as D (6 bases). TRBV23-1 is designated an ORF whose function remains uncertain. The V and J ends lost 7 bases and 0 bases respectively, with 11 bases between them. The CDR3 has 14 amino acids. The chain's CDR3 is CASTQGLSTDTQYF. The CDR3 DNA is TGCGCCAGCACTCAGGGACTTAGCACAGATACGCAGTATTTT.

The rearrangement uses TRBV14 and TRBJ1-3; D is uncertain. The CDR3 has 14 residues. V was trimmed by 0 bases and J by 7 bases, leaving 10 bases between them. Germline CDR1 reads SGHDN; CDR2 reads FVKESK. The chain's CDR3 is CASSQDVSYNTIYF. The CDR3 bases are TGTGCCAGCAGCCAAGACGTGAGTTACAACACCATATATTTT.

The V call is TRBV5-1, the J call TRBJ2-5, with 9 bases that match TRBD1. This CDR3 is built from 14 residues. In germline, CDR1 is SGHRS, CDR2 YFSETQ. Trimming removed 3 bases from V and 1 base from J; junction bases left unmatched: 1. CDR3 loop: CASSSTGGQETQYF. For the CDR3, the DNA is TGCGCCAGCAGCTCGACAGGGGGCCAAGAGACCCAGTACTTC.

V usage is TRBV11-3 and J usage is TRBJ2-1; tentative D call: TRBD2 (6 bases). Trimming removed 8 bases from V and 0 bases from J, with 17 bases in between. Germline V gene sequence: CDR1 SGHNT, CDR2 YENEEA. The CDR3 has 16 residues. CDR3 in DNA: TGTGCCAGCGCTTCTGGAGGGGCGAGCTCCTACAATGAGCAGTTCTTC. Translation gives CASASGGASSYNEQFF.

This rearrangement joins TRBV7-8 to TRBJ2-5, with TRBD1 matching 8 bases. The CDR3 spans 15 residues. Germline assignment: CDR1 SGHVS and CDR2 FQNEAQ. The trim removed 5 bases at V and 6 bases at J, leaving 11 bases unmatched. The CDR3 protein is CASSPHNRGEKTQYF. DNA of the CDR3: TGTGCCAGCAGCCCCCACAACAGGGGGGAAAAGACCCAGTACTTC.